The 16 T cell receptor beta chains below were found in one sample sequenced in a study of OX40 agonist ivuxolimab in advanced cancers. Library method: the immunoSEQ multiplex PCR assay. TCRdb mirrors the immuneACCESS table, restricted to in-frame sequences. Some clones are absent from its copies; in checked studies, under half trace to an unresolved V gene, and the reason for the others is unknown. This sample holds fewer than 85,000 clones; around 93% were observed only once. The ten largest make up more than 9.5% of the sample. Sequenced here: CD4+ or CD8+ T cells sorted from blood, sampled in a trial of the OX40 agonist ivuxolimab. The receptor set was obtained from an adult with an advanced solid tumor such as melanoma, head and neck, liver or kidney cancer.

The chain is built from TRBV25-1 and TRBJ1-2, with TRBD1 matching 7 bases. The ends lost 0 bases at V and 4 bases at J; junction bases unmatched: 11. Per the germline V gene, CDR1 is MGHDK and CDR2 is SYGVNS. CDR3 length equals 17 residues. CDR3 region: CASSEYGNRGRSYGYTF. The CDR3 DNA follows: TGTGCCAGCAGTGAATACGGGAACAGGGGAAGAAGCTATGGCTACACCTTC.

This sequence joins TRBV13 and TRBJ1-1; 10 nucleotides align to TRBD1. The CDR3 runs 18 residues. Germline trimming cut 5 bases from V and 4 bases from J; bases unmatched to any gene: 16. The germline gives CDR1 PRHDT, CDR2 FYEKMQ (reference sequence). CDR3 region: CASSEGQGKLVGGTEAFF. As DNA, the CDR3 is TGTGCCAGCAGCGAGGGACAGGGGAAGTTGGTGGGTGGCACTGAAGCTTTCTTT.

This clone occurred a few times. The chain recombines TRBV10-3 with TRBJ2-7; the match to TRBD1 covers 9 bases. Germline V gene data show CDR1 as ENHRY and CDR2 as SYGVKD. The CDR3 runs 15 residues. Trimming at V came to 3 bases and at J to 3 bases, leaving 6 bases not matched to a gene. The CDR3: CAISDGTGGYYEQYF. The CDR3 DNA follows: TGTGCCATCAGTGATGGAACAGGGGGCTACTACGAGCAGTACTTC.

The CDR3, as DNA: TGTGCCAGCAGCGTACCCAGGACAGGGGGAGGCTATGGCTACACCTTC. Protein: CASSVPRTGGGYGYTF. The genes are TRBV9 and TRBJ1-2; 10 bases map to TRBD1. The CDR3 consists of 16 residues. CDR1 and CDR2 from the germline V gene are SGDLS and YYNGEE. The V segment lost 1 base and the J segment 4 bases; nucleotides outside the gene matches: 7.

This chain joins TRBV29-1 and TRBJ2-7; no clear D. The germline V gene encodes CDR1 SQVTM and CDR2 ANQGSEA. Deletions cut 4 bases from V and 3 bases from J, with 10 bases between. The CDR3 sequence is 12 residues long. The CDR3 reads CSVVVGYYEQYF. The DNA of the CDR3 is TGCAGCGTTGTCGTCGGATACTACGAGCAGTACTTC.

Concerning this clone itself: One base away lies a much larger clone, so this may be a sequencing read error. The chain is built from TRBV6-4 and TRBJ2-3; possibly TRBD1 or TRBD2 for D (6 bases each). From germline, CDR1 is MRHNA and CDR2 SNTAGT. Trimming stripped 4 bases from V and 4 bases from J, with 15 bases between. The CDR3 contains 15 residues. CDR3 in amino acids: CASSVEGGGADTQYF. CDR3 coding DNA: TGTGCCAGCAGTGTGGAGGGGGGTGGGGCAGATACGCAGTATTTT.

This chain joins TRBV5-1 and TRBJ2-7; D might be TRBD1 or TRBD2, each matching 5 bases. Trimming removed 5 bases at V and 3 bases at J, with 15 bases between. The CDR3 contains 14 residues. Germline V gives CDR1 SGHRS, CDR2 YFSETQ. CDR3 sequence: CASRGDRDYYEQYF. The CDR3 DNA reads as TGCGCCAGCAGGGGAGACAGAGATTACTACGAGCAGTACTTC.

The CDR3 coding sequence is TGTGCCAGTAGTACAATTCCCGAGAGCACAGATACGCAGTATTTT. This gives the protein CASSTIPESTDTQYF. This sequence joins TRBV19 and TRBJ2-3; D uncertain. The CDR3 has 15 amino acids. Germline V gene sequence: CDR1 LNHDA, CDR2 SQIVND (reference sequence). The ends were cut back, 4 bases at V and 0 bases at J, with 11 bases in the middle.

This clone has just a few counts. The chain has TRBV30 and TRBJ1-5; D is undetermined. Trimming removed 0 bases from V and 8 bases from J, with 11 bases in between. The germline CDR1 and CDR2 sequences are GTSNPN and SVGIG (reference sequence). This CDR3 is 13 amino acids long. The CDR3 sequence is CAWSVGKPEPQHF. The CDR3, as DNA: TGTGCCTGGAGTGTTGGGAAACCGGAGCCCCAGCATTTT.

The chain couples TRBV6-5 to TRBJ2-7; 7 bases are a match to TRBD1. This CDR3 is 14 amino acids long. V lost 1 base, J lost 6 bases, and 6 bases stayed unmatched. Germline loops: CDR1 MNHEY, CDR2 SVGAGI. The CDR3: CASSYLGGGGEQYF. The CDR3 nucleotides are TGTGCCAGCAGTTACTTAGGGGGCGGAGGCGAGCAGTACTTC.

The V call is TRBV7-8, the J call TRBJ2-7; 8 bases fit TRBD1. CDR3 length: 16 residues. The germline gives CDR1 SGHVS, CDR2 FQNEAQ. The ends lost 6 bases at V and 3 bases at J; junction bases unmatched: 13. For the CDR3, the DNA is TGTGCCAGCAGTCTAACTAAGACAGGGGTCCTCTACGAGCAGTACTTC. Translation gives CASSLTKTGVLYEQYF.

The chain couples TRBV9 to TRBJ2-1, with D possibly TRBD1 on 6 matching bases. The length of the CDR3 is 14 residues. V lost 0 bases and J 7 bases, leaving 11 bases between the germline ends. Germline V lookup: CDR1 SGDLS, CDR2 YYNGEE. The CDR3 DNA reads as TGTGCCAGCAGCGTAGGTCCAGGGACAAATGAGCAGTTCTTC. Its protein product is CASSVGPGTNEQFF. The whole variable domain, remainder taken from reference TRBV9 and TRBJ2-1, is DSGVTQTPKHLITATGQRVTLRCSPRSGDLSVYWYQQSLDQGLQFLIQYYNGEERAKGNILERFSAQQFPDLHSELNLSSLELGDSALYFCASSVGPGTNEQFFGPGTRLTVL.

About this clone: Different DNA sequences within this sample yield the same CDR3. The genes are TRBV7-9 and TRBJ2-7, with 7 nucleotides matching TRBD1. The CDR3 totals 12 residues. The V gene end was trimmed by 5 bases and the J gene end by 5 bases; junction bases not matched to a gene: 3. Per the germline V gene, CDR1 is SEHNR and CDR2 is FQNEAQ (reference sequence). Here the CDR3 reads CASSLTGNEQYF. The CDR3 DNA reads as TGTGCCAGCAGCCTGACAGGGAACGAGCAGTACTTC. The full variable domain, its missing parts supplied by reference TRBV7-9 and TRBJ2-7, is DTGVSQNPRHKITKRGQNVTFRCDPISEHNRLYWYRQTLGQGPEFLTYFQNEAQLEKSRLLSDRFSAERPKGSFSTLEIQRTEQGDSAMYLCASSLTGNEQYFGPGTRLTVT.

The chain carries TRBV6-5 and TRBJ1-2, with D possibly being TRBD1 (5 bases). Per the germline V gene, CDR1 is MNHEY and CDR2 is SVGAGI. The CDR3 loop spans 13 amino acids. V lost 5 bases to trimming and J lost 8 bases, with 15 bases between them. This CDR3 is CASSEPSGRGYTF. CDR3 DNA sequence: TGTGCCAGCAGTGAGCCCTCAGGGAGGGGCTACACCTTC.

The chain has TRBV10-2 and TRBJ2-7; 8 bases map to TRBD1. Germline V lookup: CDR1 WSHSY, CDR2 SAAADI. The CDR3 has 17 residues. Trimming removed 2 bases from V and 3 bases from J; junction bases left unmatched: 12. The CDR3 sequence is CASSEIKLGTGDYEQYF. DNA of the CDR3: TGCGCCAGCAGTGAGATAAAACTTGGGACAGGAGACTACGAGCAGTACTTC.

The rearrangement links TRBV29-1 to TRBJ2-3, with 11 bases that match TRBD2. This CDR3 is built from 13 residues. V lost 5 bases, J lost 5 bases, and 3 bases stayed unmatched. Germline CDR1 reads SQVTM; CDR2 reads ANQGSEA. The CDR3 DNA is TGCAGCGTTCGTAGCGGGGGGGAAGATACGCAGTATTTT. Translating gives CSVRSGGEDTQYF.